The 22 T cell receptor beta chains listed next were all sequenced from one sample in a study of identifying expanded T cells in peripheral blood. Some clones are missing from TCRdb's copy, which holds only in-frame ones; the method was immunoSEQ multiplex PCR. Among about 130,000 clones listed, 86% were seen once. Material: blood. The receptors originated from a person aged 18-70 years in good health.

The CDR3 DNA reads as TGTGCCAGCAGCTTAGATGGACAGCTGAACACTGAAGCTTTCTTT. Residues: CASSLDGQLNTEAFF. The chain employs TRBV11-3 and TRBJ1-1; a weak D match, TRBD1 (6 bases). Germline CDR1 and CDR2: SGHNT and YENEEA. CDR3 length: 15 residues. V dropped 0 bases and J dropped 0 bases, with 8 bases sitting between them.

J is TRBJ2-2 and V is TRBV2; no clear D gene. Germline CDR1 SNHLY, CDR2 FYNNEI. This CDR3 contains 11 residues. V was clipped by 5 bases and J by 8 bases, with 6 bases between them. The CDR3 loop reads CASSTFGELFF. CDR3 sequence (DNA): TGTGCCAGCAGTACCTTTGGGGAGCTGTTTTTT.

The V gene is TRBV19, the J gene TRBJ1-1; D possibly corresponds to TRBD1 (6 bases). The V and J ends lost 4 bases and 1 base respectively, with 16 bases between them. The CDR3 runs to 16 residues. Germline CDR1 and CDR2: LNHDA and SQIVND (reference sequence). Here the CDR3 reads CASSTTGSGRNTEAFF. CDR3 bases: TGTGCCAGTAGTACCACAGGGTCGGGAAGGAACACTGAAGCTTTCTTT.

This CDR3 is CASSYVSNYGYTF. As DNA, the CDR3 is TGTGCCAGCAGTTACGTGTCTAACTATGGCTACACCTTC. The genes are TRBV6-6 and TRBJ1-2; no clear D. The CDR3 runs 13 residues. Germline values: CDR1 MNHNY, CDR2 SVGAGI (reference sequence). V was pared by 2 bases and J by 0 bases, with 4 bases between.

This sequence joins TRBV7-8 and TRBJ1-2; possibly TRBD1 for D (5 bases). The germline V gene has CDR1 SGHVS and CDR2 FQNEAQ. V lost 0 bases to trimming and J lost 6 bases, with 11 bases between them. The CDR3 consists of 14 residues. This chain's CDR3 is CASSLAHGGDGYTF. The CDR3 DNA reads TGTGCCAGCAGCTTAGCGCATGGGGGAGATGGCTACACCTTC.

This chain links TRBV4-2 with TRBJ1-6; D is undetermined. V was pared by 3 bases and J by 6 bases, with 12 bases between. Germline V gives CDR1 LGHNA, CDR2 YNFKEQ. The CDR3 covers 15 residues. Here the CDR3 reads CASSHSGGGNSPLHF. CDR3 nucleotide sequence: TGTGCCAGCAGCCATTCGGGTGGTGGTAATTCACCCCTCCACTTT.

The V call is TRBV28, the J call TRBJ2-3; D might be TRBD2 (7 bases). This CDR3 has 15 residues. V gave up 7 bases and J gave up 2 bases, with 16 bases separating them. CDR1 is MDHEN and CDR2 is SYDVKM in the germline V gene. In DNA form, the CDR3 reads TGTGCCAGCACCCTGGGGGGGGCTCTCACAGATACGCAGTATTTT. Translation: CASTLGGALTDTQYF.

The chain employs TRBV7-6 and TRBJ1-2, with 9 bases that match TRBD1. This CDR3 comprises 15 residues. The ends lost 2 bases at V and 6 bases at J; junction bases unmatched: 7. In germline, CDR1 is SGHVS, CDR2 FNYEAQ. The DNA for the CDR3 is TGTGCCAGCAGCTTACAGCCTGGACAGGGGAATGGCTACACCTTC. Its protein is CASSLQPGQGNGYTF.

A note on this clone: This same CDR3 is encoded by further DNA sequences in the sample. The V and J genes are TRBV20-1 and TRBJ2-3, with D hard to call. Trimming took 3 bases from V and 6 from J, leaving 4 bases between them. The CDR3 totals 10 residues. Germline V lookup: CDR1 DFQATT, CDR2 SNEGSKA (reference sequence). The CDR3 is CSASLDTQYF. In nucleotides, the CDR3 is TGCAGTGCTAGCTTGGATACGCAGTATTTT.

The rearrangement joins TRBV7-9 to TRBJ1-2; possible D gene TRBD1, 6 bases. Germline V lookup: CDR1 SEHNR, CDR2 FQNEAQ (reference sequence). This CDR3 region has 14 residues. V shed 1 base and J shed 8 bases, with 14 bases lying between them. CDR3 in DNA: TGTGCCAGCAGCTTAGTACTGGGACAAGGAGGCTACACCTTC. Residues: CASSLVLGQGGYTF.

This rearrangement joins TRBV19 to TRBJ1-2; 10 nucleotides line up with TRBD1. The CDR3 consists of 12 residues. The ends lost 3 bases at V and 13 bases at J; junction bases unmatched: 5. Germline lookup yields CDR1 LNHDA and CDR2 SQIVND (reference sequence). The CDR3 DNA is TGTGCCAGTAGTATGGACAGGGGGGATCGCACCTTC. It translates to CASSMDRGDRTF.

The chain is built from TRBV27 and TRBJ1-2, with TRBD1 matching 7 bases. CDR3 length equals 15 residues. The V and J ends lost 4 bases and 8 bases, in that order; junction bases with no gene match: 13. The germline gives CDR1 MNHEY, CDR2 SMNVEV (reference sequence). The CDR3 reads CASSSGNTRGVGYTF. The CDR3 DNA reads TGTGCCAGCAGTTCCGGCAACACCAGGGGGGTGGGCTACACCTTC.

DNA of the CDR3: TGTGCCAGCTTAGGGGCCCTGGGATGGTACAATGAGCAGTTCTTC. The encoded protein is CASLGALGWYNEQFF. The chain recombines TRBV7-8 with TRBJ2-1; possibly TRBD1 for D (5 bases). Germline CDR1 reads SGHVS; CDR2 reads FQNEAQ. The CDR3 runs 15 residues. Trimming stripped 8 bases from V and 4 bases from J, with 18 bases between.

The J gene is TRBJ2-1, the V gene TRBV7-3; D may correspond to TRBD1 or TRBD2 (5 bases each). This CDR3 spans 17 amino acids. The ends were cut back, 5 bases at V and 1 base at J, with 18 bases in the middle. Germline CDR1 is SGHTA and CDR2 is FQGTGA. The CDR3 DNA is TGTGCCAGCAGCCTTCGGGGCGATCAAGGATCCTACAATGAGCAGTTCTTC. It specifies CASSLRGDQGSYNEQFF.

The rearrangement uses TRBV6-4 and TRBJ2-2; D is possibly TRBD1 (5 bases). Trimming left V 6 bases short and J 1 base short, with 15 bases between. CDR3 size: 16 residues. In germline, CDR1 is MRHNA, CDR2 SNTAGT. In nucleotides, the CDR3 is TGTGCCAGCAGCCCCCTGGGGCAGGGGAACACCGGGGAGCTGTTTTTT. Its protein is CASSPLGQGNTGELFF.

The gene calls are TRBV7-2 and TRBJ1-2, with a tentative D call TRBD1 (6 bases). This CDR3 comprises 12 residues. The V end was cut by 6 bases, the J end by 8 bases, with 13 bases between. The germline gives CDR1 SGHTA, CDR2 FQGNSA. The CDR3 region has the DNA TGTGCCAGCAGTAGAGGGGGTGAGGGCTACACCTTC. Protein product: CASSRGGEGYTF.

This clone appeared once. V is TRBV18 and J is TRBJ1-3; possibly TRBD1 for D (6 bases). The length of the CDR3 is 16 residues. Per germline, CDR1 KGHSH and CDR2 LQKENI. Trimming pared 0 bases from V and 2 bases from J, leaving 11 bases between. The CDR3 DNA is TGTGCCAGCTCACCACCTGAGGGGGGAACTGGAAACACCATATATTTT. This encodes CASSPPEGGTGNTIYF. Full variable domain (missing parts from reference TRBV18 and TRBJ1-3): NAGVMQNPRHLVRRRGQEARLRCSPMKGHSHVYWYRQLPEEGLKFMVYLQKENIIDESGMPKERFSAEFPKEGPSILRIQQVVRGDSAAYFCASSPPEGGTGNTIYFGEGSWLTVV.

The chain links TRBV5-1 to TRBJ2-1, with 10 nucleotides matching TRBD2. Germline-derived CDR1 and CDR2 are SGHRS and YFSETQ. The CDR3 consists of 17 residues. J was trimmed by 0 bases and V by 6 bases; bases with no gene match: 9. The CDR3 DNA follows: TGCGCCAGCAAGACTAGCGGGCGACCAAGCTCCTACAATGAGCAGTTCTTC. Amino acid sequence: CASKTSGRPSSYNEQFF. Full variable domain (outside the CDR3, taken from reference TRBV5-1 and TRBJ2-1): KAGVTQTPRYLIKTRGQQVTLSCSPISGHRSVSWYQQTPGQGLQFLFEYFSETQRNKGNFPGRFSGRQFSNSRSEMNVSTLELGDSALYLCASKTSGRPSSYNEQFFGPGTRLTVL.

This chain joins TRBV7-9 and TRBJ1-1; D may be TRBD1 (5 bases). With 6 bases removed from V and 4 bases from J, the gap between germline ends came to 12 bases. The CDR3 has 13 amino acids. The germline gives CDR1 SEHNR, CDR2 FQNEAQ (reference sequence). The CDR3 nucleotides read TGTGCCAGCAGTACTCAGGGAGTCACTGAAGCTTTCTTT. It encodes CASSTQGVTEAFF.

The CDR3 DNA follows: TGTGCCAGCAGCCAAGAAGATACGCAGTATTTT. Its translation: CASSQEDTQYF. The V and J genes are TRBV4-2 and TRBJ2-3; D is undetermined. Germline-derived CDR1 and CDR2 are LGHNA and YNFKEQ. The CDR3 spans 11 residues. The V and J ends lost 0 bases and 5 bases respectively, with 0 bases between them.

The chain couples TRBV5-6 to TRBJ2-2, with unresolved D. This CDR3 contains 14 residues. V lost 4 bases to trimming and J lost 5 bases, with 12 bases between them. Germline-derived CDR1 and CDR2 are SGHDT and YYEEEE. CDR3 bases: TGTGCCAGCAGCCCTCCGGTGGGGACCGGGGAGCTGTTTTTT. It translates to CASSPPVGTGELFF.

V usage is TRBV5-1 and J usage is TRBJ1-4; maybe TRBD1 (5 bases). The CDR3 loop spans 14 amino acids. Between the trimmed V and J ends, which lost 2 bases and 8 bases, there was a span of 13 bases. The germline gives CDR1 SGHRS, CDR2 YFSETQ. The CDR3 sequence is CASSLMGVKEKLFF. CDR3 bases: TGCGCCAGCAGCTTAATGGGGGTGAAAGAAAAACTGTTTTTT. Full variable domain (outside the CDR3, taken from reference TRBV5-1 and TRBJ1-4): KAGVTQTPRYLIKTRGQQVTLSCSPISGHRSVSWYQQTPGQGLQFLFEYFSETQRNKGNFPGRFSGRQFSNSRSEMNVSTLELGDSALYLCASSLMGVKEKLFFGSGTQLSVL.